This TCR beta chain appears in the sequencing data of a study of vaccination effects on CD4 cells after COVID-19. Before sequencing took place, the ViraFEST assay used viral peptide pools to expand antigen-specific CD4+ T cells. Cultured cells yielded isolated CD4+ T cells after less than 11 days. The healthy vaccine recipients, who had no prior SARS-CoV-2 infection, showed negative nucleocapsid antibodies. Cultures got half-medium changes with IL-2 on days 3 and 7. Concerning this clone itself: The antigen remains undetermined.

Measured with immunoSEQ multiplex PCR; TCRdb has only the in-frame clones, and not every one. The data contain fewer than 25,000 clones, roughly two thirds of them singletons. This clonotype originated in a human donor who received a COVID-19 vaccine. The sequences come from CD4+ T cells from PBMCs cultured with HCoV-NL63 spike peptides, collected before COVID-19 vaccination.

The CDR3 reads CASSQDTPRVEKLFF. The DNA of the CDR3 is TGTGCCAGCAGCCAAGATACACCCCGAGTTGAAAAACTGTTTTTT. This chain links TRBV4-2 with TRBJ1-4; D unclear. The CDR3 sequence is 15 residues long. CDR1 and CDR2 from the germline V gene are LGHNA and YNFKEQ. V was clipped by 0 bases and J by 7 bases, with 12 bases between them.